A single sample is the source of the 12 T cell receptor beta chains below, sequenced in a study of regulatory T cells. The primer mix had 52 TRBV and 13 TRBJ primers. The repertoire was sequenced with immunoSEQ multiplex PCR; TCRdb's copy has only in-frame clones and lacks some. The sample consists of approximately 15,000 clones, around 90% of them appearing once. Sequencing was carried out using CD8+ T cells sorted from blood. Receptors originate from a person between 18 and 35 years old with CD3G deficiency.

This clone counts as large. The gene calls are TRBV27 and TRBJ2-5; TRBD1 aligns across 9 bases. Germline loops: CDR1 MNHEY, CDR2 SMNVEV (reference sequence). CDR3 length: 18 amino acids. The junction had 11 bases not matched to a gene; V was cut back by 3 bases and J by 0 bases. For the CDR3, the DNA is TGTGCCAGCAGTTTTGTTTATGGGACAGGGAGGAACCAAGAGACCCAGTACTTC. Protein sequence: CASSFVYGTGRNQETQYF.

The chain combines TRBV4-2 with TRBJ2-5; 9 nucleotides align to TRBD2. Germline CDR1 LGHNA, CDR2 YNFKEQ. The CDR3 length is 16 residues. V trimming: 0 bases; J trimming: 1 base; junction bases outside the gene matches: 3. This CDR3 is CASSQEAGGPQETQYF. For the CDR3, the DNA is TGTGCCAGCAGCCAAGAGGCGGGGGGGCCCCAAGAGACCCAGTACTTC.

The chain joins TRBV5-6 to TRBJ1-2, with D hard to call. Trimming shortened V by 1 base and J by 2 bases, and 12 bases separated the two germline ends. Germline CDR1 SGHDT, CDR2 YYEEEE. The CDR3 has 15 residues. Here the CDR3 reads CASSLYALPNYGYTF. The CDR3 DNA follows: TGTGCCAGCAGCTTGTATGCGCTCCCGAACTATGGCTACACCTTC. The full variable domain, with the rest looked up from reference TRBV5-6 and TRBJ1-2, is DAGVTQSPTHLIKTRGQQVTLRCSPKSGHDTVSWYQQALGQGPQFIFQYYEEEERQRGNFPDRFSGHQFPNYSSELNVNALLLGDSALYLCASSLYALPNYGYTFGSGTRLTVV.

The chain links TRBV10-3 to TRBJ2-7; D may be TRBD1 (6 bases). The CDR3 has 14 amino acids. V was shortened by 2 bases and J by 6 bases, with 14 bases between the two germline ends. The germline V gene encodes CDR1 ENHRY and CDR2 SYGVKD. The CDR3 DNA follows: TGTGCCATCAGTGAGCCAGGGGCAGGTCGCGAGCAGTACTTC. Translating gives CAISEPGAGREQYF.

The chain uses TRBV19 and TRBJ1-1; D is perhaps TRBD1 (5 bases). V was clipped by 8 bases and J by 7 bases, with 11 bases between them. Germline CDR1 is LNHDA and CDR2 is SQIVND (reference sequence). This CDR3 has 11 residues. CDR3 sequence reads: CASAGIGEAFF. As DNA, the CDR3 is TGTGCCAGTGCAGGGATAGGTGAAGCTTTCTTT.

CDR3 DNA sequence: TGTGCCAGCAGCTCCAGACTAGCGGGGACCCAAGAGACCCAGTACTTC. As protein: CASSSRLAGTQETQYF. The chain combines TRBV7-2 with TRBJ2-5, with 11 bases identical to TRBD2. V shed 4 bases, J shed 1 base, and the junction held 5 bases outside the gene matches. The CDR3 has 16 residues. Germline values: CDR1 SGHTA, CDR2 FQGNSA.

The chain carries TRBV14 and TRBJ2-3; 7 bases line up with TRBD1. The ends lost 4 bases at V and 3 bases at J; junction bases unmatched: 7. The germline V gene encodes CDR1 SGHDN and CDR2 FVKESK. There are 15 residues in the CDR3. This CDR3 reads CASSPGQVWTDTQYF. The CDR3 DNA follows: TGTGCCAGCAGCCCCGGACAGGTATGGACAGATACGCAGTATTTT.

This chain connects TRBV13 to TRBJ2-3, with D perhaps matching TRBD2 (5 bases). The CDR3 is 15 residues long. With 2 bases removed from V and 2 bases from J, the gap between germline ends came to 11 bases. Germline V gene lookup returns CDR1 PRHDT and CDR2 FYEKMQ (reference sequence). CDR3 nucleotide sequence: TGTGCCAGCAGCTTACGTGGAGGTTTCACAGATACGCAGTATTTT. This sequence encodes CASSLRGGFTDTQYF.

The J gene is TRBJ2-2, the V gene TRBV7-3, with 11 bases fitting TRBD1. Germline V CDR1 and CDR2: SGHTA, FQGTGA. The CDR3 totals 16 residues. V lost 6 bases to trimming and J lost 3 bases; unmatched junction nucleotides: 6. The chain's CDR3 is CASSPRDRGDTGELFF. DNA for the CDR3: TGTGCCAGCAGTCCCCGGGACAGGGGGGACACCGGGGAGCTGTTTTTT.

The V call is TRBV9, the J call TRBJ1-1; D is possibly TRBD1 (6 bases). The germline CDR1 and CDR2 sequences are SGDLS and YYNGEE. The CDR3 runs to 14 residues. V gave up 1 base and J gave up 5 bases, with 12 bases separating them. CDR3 nucleotides: TGTGCCAGCAGCGTATCGAGCAGGGGAACTGAAGCTTTCTTT. Its protein product is CASSVSSRGTEAFF.

The rearrangement joins TRBV29-1 to TRBJ2-5; D may be TRBD2 (5 bases). The CDR3 is 14 amino acids. Germline V CDR1 and CDR2: SQVTM, ANQGSEA. The V end lost 4 bases, the J end lost 5 bases, and 17 bases lay between the germline ends. CDR3 residues: CSVVVIGDVETQYF. In DNA, the CDR3 is TGCAGCGTTGTGGTGATCGGGGATGTCGAGACCCAGTACTTC.

This clone ranks as medium-sized. The rearrangement uses TRBV27 and TRBJ1-5; 8 positions agree with TRBD1. Germline V gene sequence: CDR1 MNHEY, CDR2 SMNVEV (reference sequence). The J segment lost 7 bases and the V segment lost 2 bases, leaving 7 bases of the junction unmatched. CDR3 length: 15 residues. Here the CDR3 DNA reads TGTGCCAGCAGTTTAGGGGCAGGGGGCTTGCAGCCCCAGCATTTT. This gives the protein CASSLGAGGLQPQHF.